The T cell receptor (beta chain) described here comes from a study of T cell repertoires in cytomegalovirus infection. Study information: Indicated by public TCR beta signatures were CMV infection and matching HLA type. Study-level points and caveats: Based on cumulative public TCR beta family frequency, carriers of CMV plus the relevant HLA were identified. Clonotypes of TCR beta that were HLA-C-restricted and CMV-specific dominated the ex vivo response.

Germline values: CDR1 SGHTA, CDR2 FQGNSA. The CDR3 consists of 19 residues. V was shortened by 1 base and J by 0 bases, with 19 bases between the two germline ends. TCRdb re-derived calls from the reads in MiXCR, one entry per CDR3 protein. This sample has 150,000 to 200,000 distinct CDR3 sequences; 13% to 15% occur once, and the top ten carry 25% to 30%. This clonotype was observed at least ten times. Its antigen is unidentified. Sequencing used PBMCs. J is TRBJ1-3 and V is TRBV7-2, with a possible D match to TRBD1 (5 bases). The TCR was taken from a human donor in good health (CMV status not recorded). Some clones in this sample may be carry-over from other donors' samples. Here the CDR3 DNA reads TGTGCCAGCAGCTTAGGGGCCAGGCGGAGGGACGACTCTGGAAACACCATATATTTT. This sequence encodes CASSLGARRRDDSGNTIYF.